This T cell receptor beta chain was recovered during a study of T cell responses to AZD1222 COVID-19 vaccine. A remark on this clone: Its target is not known.

Points from the study as a whole: Spike-wide coverage was observed for vaccine-associated CD4 TCRs, with dominant responses at 160-218 and 743-854. Donors were chiefly white British, with a greater number of females, and clonal diversity was perhaps underestimated. The peak T cell response came first, and repertoires were sampled only after it. A reported finding is that nearly half of spike-specific TCRs target unmutated variant regions.

The table came from immunoSEQ multiplex PCR; TCRdb's copy has only in-frame clones and leaves some out. The profile shows under 50,000 clones, 89% of them singletons. This receptor was identified in an adult who received the AZD1222 COVID-19 vaccine. Sequenced material: peripheral blood, taken 28 days after the second AZD1222 dose.

The CDR3 nucleotides read TGTGCCAGCAGCTTCATGAACGGTGCCTATGGCTACACCTTC. It encodes CASSFMNGAYGYTF. The rearrangement links TRBV5-4 to TRBJ1-2; D ambiguous. The V gene lost 2 bases and the J gene lost 4 bases, with 12 bases spanning the gap. Germline loops: CDR1 SGHNT, CDR2 YYREEE (reference sequence). This CDR3 is 14 amino acids long.